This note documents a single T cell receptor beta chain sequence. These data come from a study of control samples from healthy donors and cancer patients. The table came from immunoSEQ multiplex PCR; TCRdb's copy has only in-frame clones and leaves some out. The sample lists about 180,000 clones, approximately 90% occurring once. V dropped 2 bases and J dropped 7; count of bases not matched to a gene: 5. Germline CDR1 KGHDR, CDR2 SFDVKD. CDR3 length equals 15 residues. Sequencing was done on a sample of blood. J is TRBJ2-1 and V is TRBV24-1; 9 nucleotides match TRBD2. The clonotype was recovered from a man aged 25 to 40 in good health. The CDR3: CATSDSLAGWNEQFF. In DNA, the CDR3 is TGTGCCACCAGTGATTCACTAGCGGGCTGGAATGAGCAGTTCTTC.